The source of this T cell receptor (beta chain) is a study of OX40 agonist ivuxolimab in advanced cancers. Study-wide background: A male proportion of more than 75% was recorded, with mean age approximately 64 years and range about 20 to 79.

Repertoires were generated with immunoSEQ multiplex PCR, while TCRdb's copy carries only in-frame clones and drops some. The sample has 76,000 or so clones; 93% are singletons. Regarding this clone: Its target is unknown.

V was pared by 2 bases and J by 2 bases, with 6 bases between. The CDR3 totals 13 residues. CDR1 and CDR2 from the germline V gene are SGHDN and FVKESK. Study observations and caveats: Mean expanded clone counts were higher in CD8+ than CD4+ T cells.

The V and J genes are TRBV14 and TRBJ1-2; D is ambiguous. The input for sequencing was CD4+ or CD8+ T cells sorted from blood, taken in a trial of the OX40 agonist ivuxolimab. The TCR sequence derives from an adult with an advanced solid tumor such as melanoma, head and neck, liver or kidney cancer. The CDR3 spells CASSQYGNYGYTF. CDR3 nucleotides: TGTGCCAGCAGCCAATACGGAAACTATGGCTACACCTTC.